The sample holds a few counts of the clone carrying this TCR beta chain. No antigen is known for it. These data belong to a study of cytomegalovirus exposure and HLA in healthy donors. Background on the study: An early data release held about 85 million unique TCRs from HLA-typed donors.

Findings and limits, study-wide: In a later analysis, TCR beta V- and J-gene trimming was associated with a missense DCLRE1C variant. The authors listed 164 TCR beta chains as cytomegalovirus-associated. Sequencing had likely introduced a cluster of highly shared sequence variants as an artifact.

In germline, CDR1 is MDHEN, CDR2 SYDVKM. The CDR3 has 15 residues. V lost 7 bases and J 4 bases, leaving 17 bases between the germline ends. PCR was performed using 60 Vbeta and 13 Jbeta primers. Assay: immunoSEQ multiplex PCR; the TCRdb copy retains only in-frame clones and omits some. This table has roughly 120,000 clones, around 66% appearing once. V is TRBV28 and J is TRBJ1-5, with TRBD1 as a possible D gene (6 bases). The TCR sequence derives from a man between 18 and 35 years old in good health and CMV-seropositive. The source material was PBMCs. In nucleotides, the CDR3 is TGTGCCAGCACCTTTACCGGACAGTTAAATCAGCCCCAGCATTTT. It encodes CASTFTGQLNQPQHF.